This TCR beta chain was recovered during a study of cytomegalovirus exposure and HLA in healthy donors. The study's findings and limits: Analysis performed later found around 15,000 TCR beta sequences associated with HLA alleles at 0.05 false discovery rate.

A word on this clone: Its cognate antigen is unknown.

PCR employed 60 Vbeta and 13 Jbeta primers. Method: immunoSEQ multiplex PCR; TCRdb's copy keeps in-frame clones and lacks some. Of 150,000 to 200,000 clones listed, roughly 80% are singletons. Germline V gives CDR1 KGHSH, CDR2 LQKENI. V dropped 0 bases and J dropped 6 bases, with 13 bases sitting between them. This CDR3 region has 15 residues. The chain recombines TRBV18 with TRBJ2-3; D possibly corresponds to TRBD1 (6 bases). This TCR was recovered from a woman in her 50s in good health and CMV-seronegative. Sequencing was done on a sample of PBMCs. CDR3 nucleotides: TGTGCCAGCTCACCACCGAACAGGGCTTGGGATACGCAGTATTTT. It specifies CASSPPNRAWDTQYF.